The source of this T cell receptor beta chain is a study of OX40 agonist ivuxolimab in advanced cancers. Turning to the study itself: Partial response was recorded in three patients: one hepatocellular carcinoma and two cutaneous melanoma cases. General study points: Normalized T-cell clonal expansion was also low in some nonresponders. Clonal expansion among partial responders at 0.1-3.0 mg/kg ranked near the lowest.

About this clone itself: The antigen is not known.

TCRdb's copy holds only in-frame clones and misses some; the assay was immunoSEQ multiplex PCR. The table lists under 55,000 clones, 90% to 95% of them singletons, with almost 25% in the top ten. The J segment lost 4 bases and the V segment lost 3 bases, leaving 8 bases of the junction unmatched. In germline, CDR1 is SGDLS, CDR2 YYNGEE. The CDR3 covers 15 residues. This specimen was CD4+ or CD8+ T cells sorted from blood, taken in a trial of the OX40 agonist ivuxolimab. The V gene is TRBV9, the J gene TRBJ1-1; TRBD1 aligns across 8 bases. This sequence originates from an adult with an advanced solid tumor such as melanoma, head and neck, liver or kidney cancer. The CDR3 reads CASSEQGALGTEAFF. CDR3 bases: TGTGCCAGCAGCGAGCAGGGGGCGTTAGGCACTGAAGCTTTCTTT.